The 25 T cell receptor beta chains below come from one sample, sequenced in a study of cytomegalovirus exposure and HLA in healthy donors. Primers: 60 Vbeta forward and 13 Jbeta reverse. The assay was immunoSEQ multiplex PCR, and TCRdb's table has in-frame clones only and misses some. The sample lists about 94,000 clones, 81% occurring once. Sequenced input: PBMCs. Receptors were obtained from a human donor in good health.

The chain is built from TRBV29-1 and TRBJ2-5; TRBD2 matches at 7 bases. V dropped 8 bases and J dropped 3; count of bases not matched to a gene: 3. The CDR3 is 11 residues long. The germline V gene has CDR1 SQVTM and CDR2 ANQGSEA. The CDR3 region has the DNA TGCAGCACCGCGGGGGAAGAGACCCAGTACTTC. This codes for CSTAGEETQYF. The variable domain in full, with the rest retrieved from reference TRBV29-1 and TRBJ2-5, is SAVISQKPSRDICQRGTSLTIQCQVDSQVTMMFWYRQQPGQSLTLIATANQGSEATYESGFVIDKFPISRPNLTFSTLTVSNMSPEDSSIYLCSTAGEETQYFGPGTRLLVL.

Regarding this clone: One junction end does not reproduce the germline sequence, and a read error may be involved. The V gene is TRBV4-1, the J gene TRBJ2-1; TRBD2 might be the D (7 bases). Germline lookup yields CDR1 MGHRA and CDR2 YSYEKL. This CDR3 contains 13 residues. CDR3 region: CASSQDFVGGALF. The DNA of the CDR3 is TGCGCCAGCAGCCAAGATTTTGTGGGGGGGGCCCTCTTC.

This clone turned up a few times. This chain uses TRBV2 with TRBJ2-3; 9 bases line up with TRBD2. The V segment lost 4 bases and the J segment 7 bases; nucleotides outside the gene matches: 6. Germline V lookup: CDR1 SNHLY, CDR2 FYNNEI. This CDR3 comprises 14 residues. CDR3 protein: CASSGASGTYTQYF. CDR3 in DNA: TGTGCCAGCAGTGGCGCTAGCGGGACATATACGCAGTATTTT.

The genes are TRBV6-5 and TRBJ1-4; D call uncertain. Per the germline V gene, CDR1 is MNHEY and CDR2 is SVGAGI. This CDR3 comprises 13 residues. Trimming took 4 bases from V and 8 from J, leaving 11 bases between them. The CDR3 region is CASSSEGWEKLFF. The CDR3 DNA is TGTGCCAGCAGTTCCGAGGGCTGGGAAAAACTGTTTTTT.

The chain joins TRBV6-1 to TRBJ2-1, with 12 nucleotides matching TRBD2. J gave up 8 bases and V 8 bases, and 7 bases lay outside the gene matches. The CDR3 covers 14 residues. CDR1 is MNHNS and CDR2 is SASEGT in the germline V gene. The CDR3, as DNA: TGTGCCAGCCCCCGGACTAGCGGGGTCTATGAGCAGTTCTTC. Its translation: CASPRTSGVYEQFF.

V usage is TRBV28 and J usage is TRBJ1-1; unclear D gene. Germline V gene sequence: CDR1 MDHEN, CDR2 SYDVKM. Trimming removed 2 bases from V and 0 bases from J, with 7 bases in between. The CDR3 length is 14 residues. In DNA form, the CDR3 reads TGTGCCAGCAGTTTAATTCTTATGAACACTGAAGCTTTCTTT. Translation: CASSLILMNTEAFF.

This clone was seen once. This chain links TRBV29-1 with TRBJ2-7, with a weak D call TRBD1 (5 bases). The V gene lost 5 bases and the J gene lost 1 base, with 18 bases spanning the gap. The CDR3 sequence is 15 residues long. Germline V lookup: CDR1 SQVTM, CDR2 ANQGSEA. The CDR3 reads CSVRLGGRVSYEQYF. CDR3 coding DNA: TGCAGCGTTCGGCTAGGTGGCAGGGTGTCCTACGAGCAGTACTTC.

The chain employs TRBV7-2 and TRBJ2-7; TRBD2 matches at 10 bases. J gave up 3 bases and V 5 bases, and 4 bases lay outside the gene matches. This CDR3 spans 14 amino acids. CDR1 SGHTA and CDR2 FQGNSA come from the germline V gene. The CDR3 region is CASSRAGGFYEQYF. The CDR3 coding sequence is TGTGCCAGCAGCCGAGCGGGGGGGTTCTACGAGCAGTACTTC. Drawing the rest from reference TRBV7-2 and TRBJ2-7, the complete variable domain is GAGVSQSPSNKVTEKGKDVELRCDPISGHTALYWYRQSLGQGLEFLIYFQGNSAPDKSGLPSDRFSAERTGGSVSTLTIQRTQQEDSAVYLCASSRAGGFYEQYFGPGTRLTVT.

The chain joins TRBV5-8 to TRBJ1-5; no definite D call. V lost 5 bases and J lost 1, with 7 bases in between. The CDR3 runs 13 residues. Per the germline V gene, CDR1 is SGHTS and CDR2 is YDEGEE. CDR3 amino acids: CASRRVSNQPQHF. The CDR3 DNA is TGTGCCAGCAGGAGGGTAAGCAATCAGCCCCAGCATTTT.

This clone came up a few times. This chain links TRBV4-1 with TRBJ1-1; a weak D match, TRBD1 (6 bases). The length of the CDR3 is 16 residues. Germline V gene lookup returns CDR1 MGHRA and CDR2 YSYEKL. The V end was cut by 5 bases, the J end by 0 bases, with 16 bases between. This CDR3 reads CASSTTDSRMNTEAFF. CDR3 in DNA: TGCGCCAGCAGCACCACGGACAGTAGAATGAACACTGAAGCTTTCTTT.

The chain couples TRBV7-2 to TRBJ2-1, with TRBD2 matching over 9 bases. There are 17 residues in the CDR3. Germline trimming cut 5 bases from V and 5 bases from J; bases unmatched to any gene: 13. CDR1 and CDR2 from the germline V gene are SGHTA and FQGNSA. CDR3 sequence: CASSKPHTAGGHNEQFF. The CDR3 nucleotides are TGTGCCAGCAGCAAACCCCATACAGCGGGAGGACACAATGAGCAGTTCTTC. The full variable domain, completed using reference TRBV7-2 and TRBJ2-1, is GAGVSQSPSNKVTEKGKDVELRCDPISGHTALYWYRQSLGQGLEFLIYFQGNSAPDKSGLPSDRFSAERTGGSVSTLTIQRTQQEDSAVYLCASSKPHTAGGHNEQFFGPGTRLTVL.

CDR3 protein: CASSLTRTSQETQYF. Written as DNA, the CDR3 is TGTGCCAGCAGCTTAACCAGAACCAGCCAAGAGACCCAGTACTTC. The V and J genes are TRBV7-2 and TRBJ2-5; unclear D gene. With 2 bases removed from V and 1 base from J, the gap between germline ends came to 11 bases. The CDR3 spans 15 residues. Germline-derived CDR1 and CDR2 are SGHTA and FQGNSA.

This clone appeared a single time. This chain joins TRBV4-3 and TRBJ2-3; 9 bases align to TRBD1. V shed 6 bases and J 0 bases; nucleotides not matched to a gene: 10. Germline V CDR1 and CDR2: LGHNA, YSLEER. This CDR3 comprises 17 residues. The CDR3 region has the DNA TGCGCCAGCAGTCCAGGAGGGGACAGGGAGAGCACAGATACGCAGTATTTT. This codes for CASSPGGDRESTDTQYF.

The chain recombines TRBV25-1 with TRBJ2-3, with 7 bases identical to TRBD2. The trim removed 1 base at V and 6 bases at J, leaving 7 bases unmatched. CDR3 size: 15 residues. Germline CDR1 is MGHDK and CDR2 is SYGVNS. CDR3 nucleotides: TGTGCCAGCAGTGAATGGGAGGGGAGTCCGGATACGCAGTATTTT. This codes for CASSEWEGSPDTQYF.

The chain couples TRBV9 to TRBJ2-3; 7 positions match TRBD2. The CDR3 is 16 residues long. Germline V gene lookup returns CDR1 SGDLS and CDR2 YYNGEE. The J segment lost 2 bases and the V segment lost 0 bases, leaving 6 bases of the junction unmatched. This CDR3 is CASSVGLADYTDTQYF. CDR3 in DNA: TGTGCCAGCAGCGTAGGGCTAGCGGATTACACAGATACGCAGTATTTT.

The rearrangement joins TRBV13 to TRBJ2-3, with D possibly being TRBD1 (5 bases). The CDR3 has 14 amino acids. The V and J ends lost 4 bases and 6 bases respectively, with 14 bases between them. The germline gives CDR1 PRHDT, CDR2 FYEKMQ (reference sequence). The CDR3 nucleotides read TGTGCCAGCAGCTATCTAGGGGTGGAGGATACGCAGTATTTT. Translation: CASSYLGVEDTQYF.

J is TRBJ2-1 and V is TRBV7-9, with 10 bases aligning to TRBD2. The CDR3 runs 19 residues. In germline, CDR1 is SEHNR, CDR2 FQNEAQ (reference sequence). With 7 bases clipped from V and 7 bases from J, the junction kept 22 bases outside the gene matches. In DNA, the CDR3 is TGTGCCAGCACTGGGAGAGGAGGAGCCCTAGCGGGAGAGGAGAATGAGCAGTTCTTC. Encoded protein: CASTGRGGALAGEENEQFF.

This chain connects TRBV9 to TRBJ1-4; 7 bases align to TRBD1. V lost 4 bases and J lost 8; bases outside the gene matches: 5. Germline CDR1 SGDLS, CDR2 YYNGEE. The length of the CDR3 is 13 residues. In nucleotides, the CDR3 is TGTGCCAGCAGCAGGGGGCTAGGCGAAAAACTGTTTTTT. It codes for CASSRGLGEKLFF.

The V call is TRBV5-1, the J call TRBJ2-7; TRBD1 aligns across 11 bases. Germline CDR1 reads SGHRS; CDR2 reads YFSETQ. The CDR3 is made up of 14 amino acids. The ends lost 4 bases at V and 6 bases at J; junction bases unmatched: 6. The CDR3 DNA reads as TGCGCCAGCAGCCTTCGGACAGGGGGCTTCGAGCAGTACTTC. It specifies CASSLRTGGFEQYF.

This clone was detected only once. V and J are TRBV7-9 and TRBJ1-4; a possible D gene is TRBD1 (5 bases). Germline CDR1 SEHNR, CDR2 FQNEAQ (reference sequence). The germline V and J ends were trimmed by 1 base and 5 bases, with 11 bases remaining between them. The CDR3 length is 15 residues. The DNA for the CDR3 is TGTGCCAGCAGCTTAGATGCGGGGGTGAATGAAAAACTGTTTTTT. Translated: CASSLDAGVNEKLFF.

The J gene is TRBJ2-1, the V gene TRBV30; 7 nucleotides match TRBD1. The V gene end was trimmed by 3 bases and the J gene end by 5 bases; junction bases not matched to a gene: 10. Germline V gene lookup returns CDR1 GTSNPN and CDR2 SVGIG (reference sequence). This CDR3 region has 15 residues. DNA for the CDR3: TGTGCCTGGAGCCGTCGACAGGGAGTGAACAATGAGCAGTTCTTC. This sequence encodes CAWSRRQGVNNEQFF. Together with reference TRBV30 and TRBJ2-1, the CDR3 gives the full variable domain: SQTIHQWPATLVQPVGSPLSLECTVEGTSNPNLYWYRQAAGRGLQLLFYSVGIGQISSEVPQNLSASRPQDRQFILSSKKLLLSDSGFYLCAWSRRQGVNNEQFFGPGTRLTVL.

This clone was seen a single time. The chain recombines TRBV9 with TRBJ2-5; D is perhaps TRBD1 (6 bases). Trimming shortened V by 3 bases and J by 3 bases, and 15 bases separated the two germline ends. This CDR3 comprises 15 residues. Germline CDR1 reads SGDLS; CDR2 reads YYNGEE. This CDR3 is CASSATGRPKETQYF. CDR3 bases: TGTGCCAGCAGCGCCACAGGGCGTCCCAAAGAGACCCAGTACTTC.

The chain has TRBV25-1 and TRBJ1-1; a possible D gene is TRBD1 (5 bases). Germline V gives CDR1 MGHDK, CDR2 SYGVNS. Trimming left V 2 bases short and J 8 bases short, with 12 bases between. The CDR3 consists of 13 residues. The CDR3 loop is CASSERRGWEAFF. The CDR3 region has the DNA TGTGCCAGCAGTGAACGGAGGGGTTGGGAAGCTTTCTTT.

This chain uses TRBV18 with TRBJ2-7; 7 nucleotides match TRBD2. CDR1 is KGHSH, CDR2 LQKENI, per germline. Trimming at V came to 2 bases and at J to 3 bases, leaving 4 bases not matched to a gene. There are 14 residues in the CDR3. The CDR3 coding sequence is TGTGCCAGCTCACCAAGCGGGAAGCGCTACGAGCAGTACTTC. This translates into CASSPSGKRYEQYF.

V is TRBV5-6 and J is TRBJ1-2, with 9 bases identical to TRBD1. The CDR3 contains 14 residues. Trimming at V came to 6 bases and at J to 7 bases, leaving 10 bases not matched to a gene. Germline V gives CDR1 SGHDT, CDR2 YYEEEE. The CDR3 DNA reads as TGTGCCAGCACCCACCGGACAGGGGCTAGTGGCTACACCTTC. Translating gives CASTHRTGASGYTF. Combining the CDR3 with reference TRBV5-6 and TRBJ1-2 gives the whole variable domain DAGVTQSPTHLIKTRGQQVTLRCSPKSGHDTVSWYQQALGQGPQFIFQYYEEEERQRGNFPDRFSGHQFPNYSSELNVNALLLGDSALYLCASTHRTGASGYTFGSGTRLTVV.